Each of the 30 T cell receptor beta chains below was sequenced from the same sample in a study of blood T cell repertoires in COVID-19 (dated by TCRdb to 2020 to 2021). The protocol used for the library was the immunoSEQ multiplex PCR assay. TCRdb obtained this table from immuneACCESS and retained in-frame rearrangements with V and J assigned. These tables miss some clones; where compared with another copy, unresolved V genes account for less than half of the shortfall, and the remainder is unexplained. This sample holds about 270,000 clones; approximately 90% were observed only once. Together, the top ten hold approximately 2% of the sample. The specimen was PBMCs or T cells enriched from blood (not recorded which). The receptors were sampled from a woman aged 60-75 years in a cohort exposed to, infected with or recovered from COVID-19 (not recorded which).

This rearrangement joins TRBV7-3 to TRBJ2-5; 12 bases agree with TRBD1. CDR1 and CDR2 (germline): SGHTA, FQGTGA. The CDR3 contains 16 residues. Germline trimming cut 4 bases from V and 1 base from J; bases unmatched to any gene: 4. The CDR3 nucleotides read TGTGCCAGCAGCTCGGGACAGGGGGCAACCCAAGAGACCCAGTACTTC. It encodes CASSSGQGATQETQYF. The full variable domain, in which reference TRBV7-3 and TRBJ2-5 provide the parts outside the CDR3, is GAGVSQTPSNKVTEKGKYVELRCDPISGHTALYWYRQSLGQGPEFLIYFQGTGAADDSGLPNDRFFAVRPEGSVSTLKIQRTERGDSAVYLCASSSGQGATQETQYFGPGTRLLVL.

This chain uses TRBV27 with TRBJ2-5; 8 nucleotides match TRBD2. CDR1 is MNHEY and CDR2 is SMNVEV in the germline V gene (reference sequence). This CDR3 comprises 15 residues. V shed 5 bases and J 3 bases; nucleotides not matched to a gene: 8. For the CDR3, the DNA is TGTGCCAGCAGTCCGCTAGGCGGGAGGAAAGAGACCCAGTACTTC. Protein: CASSPLGGRKETQYF.

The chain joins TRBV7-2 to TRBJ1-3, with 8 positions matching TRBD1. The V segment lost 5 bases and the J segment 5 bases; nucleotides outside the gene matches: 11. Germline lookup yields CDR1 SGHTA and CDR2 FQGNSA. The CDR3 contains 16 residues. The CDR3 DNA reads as TGTGCCAGCAGCCCCCCACAGGGGGAAGTTCGAAACACCATATATTTT. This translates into CASSPPQGEVRNTIYF.

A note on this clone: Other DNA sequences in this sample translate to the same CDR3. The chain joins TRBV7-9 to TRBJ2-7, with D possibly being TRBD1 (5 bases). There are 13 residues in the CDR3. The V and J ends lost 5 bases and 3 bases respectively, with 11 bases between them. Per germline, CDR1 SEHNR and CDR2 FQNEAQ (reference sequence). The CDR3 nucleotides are TGTGCCAGCAGCCAAAGGGGCAGCTACGAGCAGTACTTC. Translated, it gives CASSQRGSYEQYF.

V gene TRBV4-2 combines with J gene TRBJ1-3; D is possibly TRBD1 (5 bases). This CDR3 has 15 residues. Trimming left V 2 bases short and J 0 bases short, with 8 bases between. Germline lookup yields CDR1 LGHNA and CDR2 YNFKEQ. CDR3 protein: CASSQLQVSGNTIYF. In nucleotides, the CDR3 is TGTGCCAGCAGCCAATTACAGGTCTCTGGAAACACCATATATTTT.

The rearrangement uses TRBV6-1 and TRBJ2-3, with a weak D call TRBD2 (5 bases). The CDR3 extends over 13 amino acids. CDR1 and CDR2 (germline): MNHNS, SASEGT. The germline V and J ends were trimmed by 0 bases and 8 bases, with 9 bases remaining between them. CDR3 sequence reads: CASSEATSGTQYF. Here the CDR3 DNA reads TGTGCCAGCAGTGAAGCCACCAGCGGTACGCAGTATTTT.

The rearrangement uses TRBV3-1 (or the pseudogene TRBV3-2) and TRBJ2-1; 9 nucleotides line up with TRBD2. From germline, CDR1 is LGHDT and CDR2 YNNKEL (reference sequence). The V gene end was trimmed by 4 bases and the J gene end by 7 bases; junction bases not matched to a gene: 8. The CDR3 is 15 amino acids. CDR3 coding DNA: TGTGCCAGCAGCCCTAGCGGGGCGGATAGGAATGAGCAGTTCTTC. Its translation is CASSPSGADRNEQFF.

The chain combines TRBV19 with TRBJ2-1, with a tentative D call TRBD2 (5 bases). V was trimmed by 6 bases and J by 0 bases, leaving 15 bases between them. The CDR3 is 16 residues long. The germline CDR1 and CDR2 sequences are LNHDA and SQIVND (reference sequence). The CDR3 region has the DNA TGTGCCAGTAGGACTGGAGGCCCCCGCTCCTACAATGAGCAGTTCTTC. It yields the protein CASRTGGPRSYNEQFF.

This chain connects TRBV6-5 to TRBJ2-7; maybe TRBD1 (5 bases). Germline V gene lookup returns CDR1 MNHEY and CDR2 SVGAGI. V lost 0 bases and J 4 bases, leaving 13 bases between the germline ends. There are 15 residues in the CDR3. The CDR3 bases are TGTGCCAGCAGTTACTCACAGACAGCTATTTACGAGCAGTACTTC. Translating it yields CASSYSQTAIYEQYF.

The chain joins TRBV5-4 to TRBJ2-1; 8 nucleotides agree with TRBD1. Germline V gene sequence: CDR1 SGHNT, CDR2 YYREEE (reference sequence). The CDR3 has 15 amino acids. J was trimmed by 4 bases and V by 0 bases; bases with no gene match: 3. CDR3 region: CASSLATGAYNEQFF. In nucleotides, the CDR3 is TGTGCCAGCAGCTTGGCGACAGGGGCTTACAATGAGCAGTTCTTC.

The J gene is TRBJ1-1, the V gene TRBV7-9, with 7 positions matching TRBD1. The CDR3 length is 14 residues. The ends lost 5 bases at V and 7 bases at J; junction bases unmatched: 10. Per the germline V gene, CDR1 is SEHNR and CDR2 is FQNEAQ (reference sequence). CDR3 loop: CASSRTGTVNEAFF. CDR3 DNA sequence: TGTGCCAGCAGCCGTACCGGGACAGTCAATGAAGCTTTCTTT.

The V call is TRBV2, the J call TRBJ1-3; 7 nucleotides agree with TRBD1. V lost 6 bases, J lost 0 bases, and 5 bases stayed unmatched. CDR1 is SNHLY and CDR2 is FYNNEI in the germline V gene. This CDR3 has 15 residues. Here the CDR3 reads CASRPQGSSGNTIYF. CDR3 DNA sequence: TGTGCCAGCAGACCACAGGGGAGCTCTGGAAACACCATATATTTT.

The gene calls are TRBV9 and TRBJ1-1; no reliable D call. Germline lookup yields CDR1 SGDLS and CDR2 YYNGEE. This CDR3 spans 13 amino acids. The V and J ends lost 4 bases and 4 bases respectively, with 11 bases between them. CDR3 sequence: CASSSHVGTEAFF. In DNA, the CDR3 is TGTGCCAGCAGCTCCCACGTCGGCACTGAAGCTTTCTTT.

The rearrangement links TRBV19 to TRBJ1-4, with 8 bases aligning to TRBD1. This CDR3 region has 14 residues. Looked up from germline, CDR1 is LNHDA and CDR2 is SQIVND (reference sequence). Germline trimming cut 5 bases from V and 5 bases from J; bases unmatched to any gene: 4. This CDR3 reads CASSPGQGNEKLFF. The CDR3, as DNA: TGTGCCAGTAGTCCCGGACAGGGCAATGAAAAACTGTTTTTT.

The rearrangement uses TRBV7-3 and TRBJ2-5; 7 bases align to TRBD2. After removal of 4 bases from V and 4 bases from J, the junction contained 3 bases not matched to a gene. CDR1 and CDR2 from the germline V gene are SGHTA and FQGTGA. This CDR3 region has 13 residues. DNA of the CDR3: TGTGCCAGCAGCTCGTGGGGGGGAGAGACCCAGTACTTC. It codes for CASSSWGGETQYF.

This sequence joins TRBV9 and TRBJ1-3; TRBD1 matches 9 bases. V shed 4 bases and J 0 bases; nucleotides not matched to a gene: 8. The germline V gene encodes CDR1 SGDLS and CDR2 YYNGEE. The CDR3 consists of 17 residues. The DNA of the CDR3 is TGTGCCAGCAGCACCACGGGACAGGGTCTCTCTGGAAACACCATATATTTT. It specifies CASSTTGQGLSGNTIYF.

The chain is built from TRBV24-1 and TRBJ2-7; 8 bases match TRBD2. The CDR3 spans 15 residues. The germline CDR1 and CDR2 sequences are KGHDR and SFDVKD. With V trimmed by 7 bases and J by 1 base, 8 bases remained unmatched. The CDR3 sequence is CATSDRLAHSYEQYF. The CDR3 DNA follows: TGTGCCACCAGCGACCGACTAGCGCATTCCTACGAGCAGTACTTC.

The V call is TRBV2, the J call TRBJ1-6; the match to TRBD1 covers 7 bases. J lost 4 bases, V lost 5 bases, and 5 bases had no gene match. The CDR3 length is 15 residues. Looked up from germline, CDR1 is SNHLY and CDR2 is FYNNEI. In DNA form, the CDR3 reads TGTGCCAGCAGTAAGGGGACAGCATATAATTCACCCCTCCACTTT. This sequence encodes CASSKGTAYNSPLHF.

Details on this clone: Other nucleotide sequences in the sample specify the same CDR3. The CDR3 protein is CASSFGGSYEQYF. The DNA for the CDR3 is TGTGCCAGCAGCTTCGGGGGGAGTTACGAGCAGTACTTC. The chain combines TRBV7-2 with TRBJ2-7; 7 nucleotides align to TRBD2. Germline V lookup: CDR1 SGHTA, CDR2 FQGNSA. The CDR3 is 13 amino acids. The V gene end was trimmed by 3 bases and the J gene end by 4 bases; junction bases not matched to a gene: 3. Full variable domain (remainder filled in from reference TRBV7-2 and TRBJ2-7): GAGVSQSPSNKVTEKGKDVELRCDPISGHTALYWYRQSLGQGLEFLIYFQGNSAPDKSGLPSDRFSAERTGGSVSTLTIQRTQQEDSAVYLCASSFGGSYEQYFGPGTRLTVT.

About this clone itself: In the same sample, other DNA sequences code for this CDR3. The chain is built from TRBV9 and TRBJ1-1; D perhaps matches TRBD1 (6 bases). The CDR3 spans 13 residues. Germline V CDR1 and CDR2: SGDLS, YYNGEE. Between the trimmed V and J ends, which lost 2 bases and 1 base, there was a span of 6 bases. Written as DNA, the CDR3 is TGTGCCAGCAGCGTGGACAGGAACACTGAAGCTTTCTTT. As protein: CASSVDRNTEAFF.

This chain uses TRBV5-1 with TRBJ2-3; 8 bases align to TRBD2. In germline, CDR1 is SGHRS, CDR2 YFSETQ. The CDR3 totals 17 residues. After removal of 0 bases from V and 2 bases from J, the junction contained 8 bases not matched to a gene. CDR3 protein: CASSLAGGAGVTDTQYF. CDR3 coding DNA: TGCGCCAGCAGCTTGGCCGGGGGAGCGGGAGTCACAGATACGCAGTATTTT.

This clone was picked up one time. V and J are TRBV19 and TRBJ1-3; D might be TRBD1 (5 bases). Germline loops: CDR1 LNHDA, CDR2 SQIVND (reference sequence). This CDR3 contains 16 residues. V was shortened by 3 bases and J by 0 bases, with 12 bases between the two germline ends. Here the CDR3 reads CASSMGRQGSGNTIYF. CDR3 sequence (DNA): TGTGCCAGTAGTATGGGGCGGCAGGGCTCTGGAAACACCATATATTTT.

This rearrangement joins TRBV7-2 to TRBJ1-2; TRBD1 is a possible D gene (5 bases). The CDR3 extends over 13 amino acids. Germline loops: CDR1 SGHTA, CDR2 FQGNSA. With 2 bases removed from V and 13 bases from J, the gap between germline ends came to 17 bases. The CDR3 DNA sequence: TGTGCCAGCAGCTTACGGGACGGGAGGGAGAGCACCTTC. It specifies CASSLRDGRESTF.

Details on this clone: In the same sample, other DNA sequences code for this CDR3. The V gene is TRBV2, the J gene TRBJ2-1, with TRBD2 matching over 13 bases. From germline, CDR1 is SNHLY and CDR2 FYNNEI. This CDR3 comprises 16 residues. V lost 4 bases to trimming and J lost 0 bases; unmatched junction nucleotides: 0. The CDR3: CASSGTSGSSYNEQFF. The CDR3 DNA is TGTGCCAGCAGTGGGACTAGCGGGAGCTCCTACAATGAGCAGTTCTTC.

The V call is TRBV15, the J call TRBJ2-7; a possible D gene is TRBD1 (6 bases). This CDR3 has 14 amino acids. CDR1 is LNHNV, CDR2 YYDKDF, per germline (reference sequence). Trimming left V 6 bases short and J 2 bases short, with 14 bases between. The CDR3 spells CATSLTGLTYEQYF. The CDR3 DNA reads TGTGCCACCAGTTTGACAGGTCTAACCTACGAGCAGTACTTC.

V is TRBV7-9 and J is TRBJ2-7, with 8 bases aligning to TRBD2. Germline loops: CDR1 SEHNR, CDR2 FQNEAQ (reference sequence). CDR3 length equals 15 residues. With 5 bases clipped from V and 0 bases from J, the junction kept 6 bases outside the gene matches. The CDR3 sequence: CASSPTSGSSYEQYF. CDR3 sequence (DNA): TGTGCCAGCAGCCCCACTAGCGGTAGCTCCTACGAGCAGTACTTC.

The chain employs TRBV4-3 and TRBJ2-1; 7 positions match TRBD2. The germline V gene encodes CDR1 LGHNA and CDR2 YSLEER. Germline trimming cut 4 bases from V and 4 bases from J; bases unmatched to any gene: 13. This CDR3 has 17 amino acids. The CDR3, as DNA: TGCGCCAGCAGCCTCCCCCCCGGGGGGTACCATTACAATGAGCAGTTCTTC. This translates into CASSLPPGGYHYNEQFF.

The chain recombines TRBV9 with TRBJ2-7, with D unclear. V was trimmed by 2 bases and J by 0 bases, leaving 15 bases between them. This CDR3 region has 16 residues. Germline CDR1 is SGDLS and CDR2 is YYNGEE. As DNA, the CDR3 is TGTGCCAGCAGCGTGGGTTACCTAGGAAGCTCCTACGAGCAGTACTTC. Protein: CASSVGYLGSSYEQYF.

CDR3 nucleotide sequence: TGTGCCAGCAGCTTAGGCTATAGCAATCAGCCCCAGCATTTT. It yields the protein CASSLGYSNQPQHF. The rearrangement uses TRBV7-2 and TRBJ1-5, with D unclear. Germline CDR1 is SGHTA and CDR2 is FQGNSA. The CDR3 sequence is 14 residues long. V lost 1 base to trimming and J lost 0 bases, with 4 bases between them.

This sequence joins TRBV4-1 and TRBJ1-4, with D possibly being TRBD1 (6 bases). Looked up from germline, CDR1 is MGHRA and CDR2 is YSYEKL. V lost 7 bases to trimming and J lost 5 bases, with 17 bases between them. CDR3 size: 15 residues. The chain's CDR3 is CASNPTGTSNEKLFF. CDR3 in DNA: TGCGCCAGCAACCCCACCGGGACAAGCAATGAAAAACTGTTTTTT.